This TCR beta chain was captured by sequencing in a study of blood T cell repertoires in COVID-19. The CDR3 is made up of 14 amino acids. The germline V gene encodes CDR1 SGHVS and CDR2 FQNEAQ. V shed 8 bases and J shed 6 bases, with 18 bases lying between them. Data came from immunoSEQ multiplex PCR; TCRdb stores just in-frame clones and leaves some out. The data contain approximately 210,000 clones, over 75% of them singletons. The sample holds one count of this clone. The V gene is TRBV7-8, the J gene TRBJ2-3; weak D call: TRBD1 (6 bases). Material for sequencing was peripheral blood. This TCR derives from a woman between 35 and 50 years old with acute or convalescent COVID-19. The CDR3 DNA reads TGTGCCAGCGGGACACTAAAACTCGGGGATACGCAGTATTTT. This codes for CASGTLKLGDTQYF.